What follows is one T cell receptor beta chain and its context. These data originate in a study of shared clonotypes between healthy human individuals. Repertoires were generated with immunoSEQ multiplex PCR, while TCRdb's copy carries only in-frame clones and drops some. The sample yields 1,500,000 or so clones, approximately 98.5% seen once. Division of CD4+ cells produced a CD45RA+ naive subset and a CD45RA-negative memory subset. Germline V CDR1 and CDR2: PRHDT, FYEKMQ (reference sequence). The CDR3 loop spans 17 amino acids. The V gene end was trimmed by 3 bases and the J gene end by 8 bases; junction bases not matched to a gene: 14.

Sequencing input: naive CD4+ T cells sorted from blood. Subset reported: CD45RA+ positively selected. This chain connects TRBV13 to TRBJ2-1; 9 bases agree with TRBD2. This clonotype was obtained from a man aged 25 to 40 in good health. Written as DNA, the CDR3 is TGTGCCAGCAGCTTGGGCGGGAGGGCCTCCACTCTCCATGAGCAGTTCTTC. Amino acid sequence: CASSLGGRASTLHEQFF.